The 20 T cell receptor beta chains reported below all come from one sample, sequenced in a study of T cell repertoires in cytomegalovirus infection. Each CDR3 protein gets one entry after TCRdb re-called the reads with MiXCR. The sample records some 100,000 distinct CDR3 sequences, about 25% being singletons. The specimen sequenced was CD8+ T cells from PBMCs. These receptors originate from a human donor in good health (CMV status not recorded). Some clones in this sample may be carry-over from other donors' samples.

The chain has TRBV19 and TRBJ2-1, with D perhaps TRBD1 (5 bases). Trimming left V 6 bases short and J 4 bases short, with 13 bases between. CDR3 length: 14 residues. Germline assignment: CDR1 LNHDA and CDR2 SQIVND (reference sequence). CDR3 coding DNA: TGTGCCAGTAGCAGAGGACAAGGGTACAATGAGCAGTTCTTC. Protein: CASSRGQGYNEQFF. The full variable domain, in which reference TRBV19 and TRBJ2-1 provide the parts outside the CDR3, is DGGITQSPKYLFRKEGQNVTLSCEQNLNHDAMYWYRQDPGQGLRLIYYSQIVNDFQKGDIAEGYSVSREKKESFPLTVTSAQKNPTAFYLCASSRGQGYNEQFFGPGTRLTVL.

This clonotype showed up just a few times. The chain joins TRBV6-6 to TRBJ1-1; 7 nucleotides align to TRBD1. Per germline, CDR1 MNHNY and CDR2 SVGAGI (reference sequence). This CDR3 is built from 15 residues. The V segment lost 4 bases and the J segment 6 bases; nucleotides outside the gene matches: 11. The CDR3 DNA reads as TGTGCCAGCAGTTTACCTACAGGGGACAAGGCTGAAGCTTTCTTT. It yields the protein CASSLPTGDKAEAFF.

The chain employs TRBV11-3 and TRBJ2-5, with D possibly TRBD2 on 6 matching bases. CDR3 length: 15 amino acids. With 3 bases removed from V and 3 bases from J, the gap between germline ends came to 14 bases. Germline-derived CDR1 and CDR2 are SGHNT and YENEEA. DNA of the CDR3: TGTGCCAGCAGCTTCGGTGGTTCGGGGGAAGAGACCCAGTACTTC. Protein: CASSFGGSGEETQYF.

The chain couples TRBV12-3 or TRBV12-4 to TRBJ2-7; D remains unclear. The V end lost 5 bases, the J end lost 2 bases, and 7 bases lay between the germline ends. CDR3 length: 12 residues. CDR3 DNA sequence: TGTGCCAGCAGTCACGGGCCCTACGAGCAGTACTTC. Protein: CASSHGPYEQYF.

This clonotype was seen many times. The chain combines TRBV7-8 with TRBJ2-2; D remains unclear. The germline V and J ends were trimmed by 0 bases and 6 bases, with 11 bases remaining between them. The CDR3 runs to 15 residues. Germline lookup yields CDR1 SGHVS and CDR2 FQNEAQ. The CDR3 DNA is TGTGCCAGCAGCTTAGCCCGGTTTGGTGCCGGGGAGCTGTTTTTT. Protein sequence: CASSLARFGAGELFF.

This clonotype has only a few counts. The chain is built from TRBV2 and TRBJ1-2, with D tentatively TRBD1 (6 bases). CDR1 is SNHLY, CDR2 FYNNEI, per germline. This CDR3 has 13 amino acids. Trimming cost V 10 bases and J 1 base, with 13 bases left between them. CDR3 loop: CATPAGVNYGYTF. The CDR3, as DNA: TGTGCCACCCCGGCAGGGGTTAACTATGGCTACACCTTC.

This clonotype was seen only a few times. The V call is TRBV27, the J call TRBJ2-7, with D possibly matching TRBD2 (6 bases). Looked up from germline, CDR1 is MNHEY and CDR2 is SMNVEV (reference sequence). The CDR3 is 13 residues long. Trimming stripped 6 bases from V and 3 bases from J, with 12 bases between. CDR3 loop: CASRPGVGYEQYF. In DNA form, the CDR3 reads TGTGCCAGCAGGCCGGGGGTCGGCTACGAGCAGTACTTC.

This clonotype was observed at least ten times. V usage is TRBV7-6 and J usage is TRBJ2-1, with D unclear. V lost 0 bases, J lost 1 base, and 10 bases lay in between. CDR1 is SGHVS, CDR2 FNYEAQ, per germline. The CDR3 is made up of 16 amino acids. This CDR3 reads CASSLAQAKSYNEQFF. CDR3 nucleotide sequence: TGTGCCAGCAGCTTAGCGCAAGCAAAATCCTACAATGAGCAGTTCTTC.

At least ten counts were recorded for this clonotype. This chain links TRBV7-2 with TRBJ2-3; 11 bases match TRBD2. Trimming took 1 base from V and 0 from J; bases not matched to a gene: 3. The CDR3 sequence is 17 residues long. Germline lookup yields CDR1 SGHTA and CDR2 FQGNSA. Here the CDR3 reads CASSLELAGASTDTQYF. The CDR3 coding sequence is TGTGCCAGCAGCTTAGAACTAGCGGGGGCGAGCACAGATACGCAGTATTTT.

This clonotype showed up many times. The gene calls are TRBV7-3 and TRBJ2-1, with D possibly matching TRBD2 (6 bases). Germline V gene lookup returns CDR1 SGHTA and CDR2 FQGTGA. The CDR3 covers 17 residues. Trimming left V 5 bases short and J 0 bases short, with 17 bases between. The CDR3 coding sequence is TGTGCCAGCAGCCCCATGGGTGGGGGGTCCTCCTACAATGAGCAGTTCTTC. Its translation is CASSPMGGGSSYNEQFF.

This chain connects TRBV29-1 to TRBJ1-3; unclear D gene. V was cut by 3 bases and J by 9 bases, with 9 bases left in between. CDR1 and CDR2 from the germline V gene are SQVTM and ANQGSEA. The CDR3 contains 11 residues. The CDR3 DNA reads TGCAGCGTTGACTCGTACGGCACCATATATTTT. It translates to CSVDSYGTIYF. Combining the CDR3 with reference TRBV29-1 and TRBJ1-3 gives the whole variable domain SAVISQKPSRDICQRGTSLTIQCQVDSQVTMMFWYRQQPGQSLTLIATANQGSEATYESGFVIDKFPISRPNLTFSTLTVSNMSPEDSSIYLCSVDSYGTIYFGEGSWLTVV.

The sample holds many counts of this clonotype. CDR3 sequence (DNA): TGTGCCAGCAGAGATCTAGCGGGAGTAAGAAATGAGCAGTTCTTC. Its translation is CASRDLAGVRNEQFF. The rearrangement links TRBV6-2 or TRBV6-3 to TRBJ2-1; 10 bases align to TRBD2. V was pared by 6 bases and J by 7 bases, with 9 bases of the junction left unmatched. The CDR3 covers 15 residues. From germline, CDR1 is MNHEY and CDR2 SVGEGT.

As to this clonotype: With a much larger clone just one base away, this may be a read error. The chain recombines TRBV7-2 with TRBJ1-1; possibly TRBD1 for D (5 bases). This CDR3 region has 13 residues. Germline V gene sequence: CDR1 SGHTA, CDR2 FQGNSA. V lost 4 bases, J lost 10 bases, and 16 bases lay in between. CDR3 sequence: CASSWGGRIVAFF. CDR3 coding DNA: TGTGCCAGCAGCTGGGGGGGACGGATTGTAGCTTTCTTT.

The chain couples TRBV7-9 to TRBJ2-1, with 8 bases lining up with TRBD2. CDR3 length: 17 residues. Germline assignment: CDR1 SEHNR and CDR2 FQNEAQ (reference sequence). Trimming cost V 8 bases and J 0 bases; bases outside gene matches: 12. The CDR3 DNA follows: TGTGCCAGCCTACTAGCGGACACATTCCTCTCCTACAATGAGCAGTTCTTC. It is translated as CASLLADTFLSYNEQFF.

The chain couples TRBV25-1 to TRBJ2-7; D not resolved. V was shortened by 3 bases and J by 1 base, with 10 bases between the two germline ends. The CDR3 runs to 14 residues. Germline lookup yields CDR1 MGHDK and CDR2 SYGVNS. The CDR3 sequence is CASSDGRWSYEQYF. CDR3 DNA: TGTGCCAGCAGTGACGGAAGGTGGTCCTACGAGCAGTACTTC.

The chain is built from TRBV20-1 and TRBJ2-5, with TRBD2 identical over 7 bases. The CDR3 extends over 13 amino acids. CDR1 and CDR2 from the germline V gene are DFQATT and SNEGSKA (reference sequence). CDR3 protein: CRTVGGPGETQYF. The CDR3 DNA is TGCAGGACAGTGGGAGGGCCGGGGGAGACCCAGTACTTC.

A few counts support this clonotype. In DNA form, the CDR3 reads TGTGCCATCAGTGAACGCGAGGTCCGGGAAGGAGGGGACACTGAAGCTTTCTTT. Protein: CAISEREVREGGDTEAFF. The chain combines TRBV10-3 with TRBJ1-1, with a weak D call TRBD1 (5 bases). V was cut by 3 bases and J by 3 bases, with 23 bases left in between. The V gene's germline CDR1 is ENHRY and CDR2 SYGVKD. CDR3 size: 18 residues.

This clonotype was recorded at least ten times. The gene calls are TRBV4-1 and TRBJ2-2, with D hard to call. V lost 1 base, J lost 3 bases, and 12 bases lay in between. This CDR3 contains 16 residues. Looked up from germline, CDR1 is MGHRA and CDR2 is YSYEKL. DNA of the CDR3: TGCGCCAGCAGCCAAGGTCTCCGGGCCGACACCGGGGAGCTGTTTTTT. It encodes CASSQGLRADTGELFF.

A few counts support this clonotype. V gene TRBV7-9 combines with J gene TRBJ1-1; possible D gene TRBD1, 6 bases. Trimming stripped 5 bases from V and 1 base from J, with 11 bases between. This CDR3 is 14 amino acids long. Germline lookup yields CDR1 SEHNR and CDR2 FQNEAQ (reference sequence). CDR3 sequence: CASSDRGQNTEAFF. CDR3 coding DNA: TGTGCCAGCAGCGACCGGGGACAGAACACTGAAGCTTTCTTT.

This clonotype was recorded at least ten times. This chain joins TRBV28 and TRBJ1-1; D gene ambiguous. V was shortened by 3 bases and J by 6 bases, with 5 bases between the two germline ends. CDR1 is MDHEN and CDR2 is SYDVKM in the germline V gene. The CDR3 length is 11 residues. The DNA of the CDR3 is TGTGCCAGCAGTTTTGGACCTGAAGCTTTCTTT. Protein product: CASSFGPEAFF. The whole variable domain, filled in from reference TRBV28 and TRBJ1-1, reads DVKVTQSSRYLVKRTGEKVFLECVQDMDHENMFWYRQDPGLGLRLIYFSYDVKMKEKGDIPEGYSVSREKKERFSLILESASTNQTSMYLCASSFGPEAFFGQGTRLTVV.